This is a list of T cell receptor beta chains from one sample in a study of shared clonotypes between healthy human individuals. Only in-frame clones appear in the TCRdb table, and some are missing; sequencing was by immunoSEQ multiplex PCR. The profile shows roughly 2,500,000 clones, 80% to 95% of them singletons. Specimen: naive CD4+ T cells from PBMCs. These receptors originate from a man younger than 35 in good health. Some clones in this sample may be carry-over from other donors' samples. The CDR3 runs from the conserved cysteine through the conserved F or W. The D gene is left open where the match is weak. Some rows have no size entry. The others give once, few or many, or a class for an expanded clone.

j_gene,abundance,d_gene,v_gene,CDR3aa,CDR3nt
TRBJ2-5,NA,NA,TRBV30,CAWSTAAQGFAETQYF,TGTGCCTGGAGTACGGCGGCCCAGGGTTTTGCCGAGACCCAGTACTTC
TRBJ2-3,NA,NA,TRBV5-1,CASSLGRGVSKPDTQYF,TGCGCCAGCAGCTTGGGAAGGGGAGTTTCCAAACCGGATACGCAGTATTTT
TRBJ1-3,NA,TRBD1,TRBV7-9,CASSLGDRGNTIYF,TGTGCCAGCAGCTTGGGGGACAGGGGAAACACCATATATTTT
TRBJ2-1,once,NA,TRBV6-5,CASALGYSYNEQFF,TGTGCCAGCGCCCTAGGGTACTCCTACAATGAGCAGTTCTTC
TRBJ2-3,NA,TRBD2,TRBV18,CASSPRGTSYTDTQYF,TGTGCCAGCTCACCACGAGGGACTAGTTACACAGATACGCAGTATTTT
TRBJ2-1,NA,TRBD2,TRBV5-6,CASSLGRREGLPYNEQFF,TGTGCCAGCAGCTTGGGTCGGCGGGAGGGCCTCCCCTACAATGAGCAGTTCTTC
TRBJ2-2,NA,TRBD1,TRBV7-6,CASSPQGVSGELFF,TGTGCCAGCAGCCCCCAGGGGGTAAGCGGGGAGCTGTTTTTT
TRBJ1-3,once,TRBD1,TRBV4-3,CASSLDRANGNTIYF,TGCGCCAGCAGCCTCGACAGGGCAAATGGAAACACCATATATTTT
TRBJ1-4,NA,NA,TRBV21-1,CASSLRGAKNCFF,NA
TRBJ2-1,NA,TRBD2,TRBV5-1,CASSLAGGTSGNEQFF,TGCGCCAGCAGCTTGGCCGGGGGGACTAGCGGCAATGAGCAGTTCTTC
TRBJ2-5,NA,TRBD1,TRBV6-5,CASYPLGQGQETQYF,TGTGCCAGCTACCCACTCGGACAGGGCCAAGAGACCCAGTACTTC
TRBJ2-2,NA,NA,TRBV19,CASSTHTSGELFF,TGTGCCAGTAGTACGCACACGTCCGGGGAGCTGTTTTTT
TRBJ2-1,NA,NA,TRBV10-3,CAISDQGGSTYNEQFF,TGTGCCATCAGTGATCAGGGAGGTTCAACCTACAATGAGCAGTTCTTC
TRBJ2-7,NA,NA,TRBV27,CASSKLTGDEQYF,TGTGCCAGCAGTAAACTGACGGGGGACGAGCAGTACTTC
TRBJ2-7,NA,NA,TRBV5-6,CASSPGGTGTYEQYF,TGTGCCAGCAGCCCCGGGGGGACAGGCACCTACGAGCAGTACTTC
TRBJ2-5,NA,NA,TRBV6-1,CAILLTAVGTQYF,TGTGCCATCCTTCTGACGGCCGTAGGGACCCAGTACTTC
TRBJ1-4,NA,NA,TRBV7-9,CASSLGPLDEKLFF,TGTGCCAGCAGCTTGGGCCCCTTGGACGAAAAACTGTTTTTT
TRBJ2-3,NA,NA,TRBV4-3,CASSQDPFTDTQYF,TGCGCCAGCAGCCAAGATCCCTTCACAGATACGCAGTATTTT
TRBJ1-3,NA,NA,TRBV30,CAWSYPYSGNTIYF,TGTGCCTGGAGTTACCCCTACTCTGGAAACACCATATATTTT
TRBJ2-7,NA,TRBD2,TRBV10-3,CAATSGGYEQYF,TGTGCCGCGACTAGCGGGGGCTACGAGCAGTACTTC
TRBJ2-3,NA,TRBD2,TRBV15,CATSRGLAGTDTQYF,TGTGCCACCAGCAGAGGGCTAGCGGGCACAGATACGCAGTATTTT
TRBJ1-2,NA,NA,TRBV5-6,CASSLVTRLDYGYTF,TGTGCCAGCAGCTTGGTTACGCGCCTCGACTATGGCTACACCTTC
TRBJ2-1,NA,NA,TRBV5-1,CASSLNSWRDNEQFF,TGCGCCAGCAGCCTTAATAGTTGGCGGGACAATGAGCAGTTCTTC
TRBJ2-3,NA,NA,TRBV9,CASSPIDLHGTDTQYF,TGTGCCAGCAGCCCGATAGACCTCCATGGCACAGATACGCAGTATTTT
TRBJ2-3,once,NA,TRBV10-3,CAISESRSTDTQYF,TGTGCCATCAGTGAGTCCCGGAGCACAGATACGCAGTATTTT
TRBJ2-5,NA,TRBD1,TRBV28,CASSWGRQGDVETQYF,TGTGCCAGCAGTTGGGGGCGGCAGGGGGATGTGGAGACCCAGTACTTC
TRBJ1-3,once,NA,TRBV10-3,CAIMSGFSGNTIYF,TGTGCCATCATGTCTGGCTTCTCTGGAAACACCATATATTTT
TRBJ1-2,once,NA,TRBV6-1,CASNLKGWGYTF,TGTGCCAGCAATCTTAAGGGATGGGGCTACACCTTC
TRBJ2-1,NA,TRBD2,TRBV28,CASQAAGTSGNHEQFF,TGTGCCAGCCAAGCCGCCGGGACTAGCGGGAACCATGAGCAGTTCTTC
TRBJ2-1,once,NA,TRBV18,CASASTGAIGDEQFF,TGTGCCAGCGCTTCGACGGGGGCTATCGGCGATGAGCAGTTCTTC
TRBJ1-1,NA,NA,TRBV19,CASSPTVPGAAFF,TGTGCCAGTAGTCCGACAGTCCCTGGGGCTGCTTTCTTT
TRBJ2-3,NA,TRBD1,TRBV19,CASSTAGTADTQYF,TGTGCCAGTAGTACAGCCGGGACAGCAGATACGCAGTATTTT
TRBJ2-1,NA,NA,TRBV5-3,CARSLGLAPSYNEQFF,TGTGCCAGAAGCTTGGGGCTAGCGCCATCCTACAATGAGCAGTTCTTC
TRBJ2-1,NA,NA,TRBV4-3,CASSQGREQFF,TGCGCCAGCAGCCAGGGGCGGGAGCAGTTCTTC
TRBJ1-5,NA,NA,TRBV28,CASSSHTGTRGVPQHF,TGTGCCAGCAGCTCTCATACCGGGACTAGGGGAGTGCCCCAGCATTTT
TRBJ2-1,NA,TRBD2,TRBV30,CAWSGGTSGRALMDEQFF,TGTGCCTGGAGTGGAGGGACTAGCGGGAGGGCCTTGATGGATGAGCAGTTCTTC
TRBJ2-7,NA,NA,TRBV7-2,CASSRQAYSYEQYF,TGTGCCAGCAGCAGACAGGCGTACTCCTACGAGCAGTACTTC
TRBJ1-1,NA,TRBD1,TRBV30,CAWETYRGMNTEAFF,TGTGCCTGGGAAACCTACAGGGGAATGAACACTGAAGCTTTCTTT
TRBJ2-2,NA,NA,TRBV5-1,CASSIRTGMNTGELFF,TGCGCCAGCAGCATACGGACGGGAATGAACACCGGGGAGCTGTTTTTT
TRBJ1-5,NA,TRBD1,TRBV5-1,CASSLGTGTGGVQPQHF,TGCGCCAGCAGCCTTGGAACCGGGACAGGGGGGGTTCAGCCCCAGCATTTT
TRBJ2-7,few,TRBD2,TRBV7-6,CASSPSGSSYEQYF,TGTGCCAGCAGCCCAAGCGGGAGCTCCTACGAGCAGTACTTC
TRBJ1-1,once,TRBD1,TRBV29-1,CSAKGQLYTEAFF,TGCAGCGCCAAGGGACAGCTTTACACTGAAGCTTTCTTT
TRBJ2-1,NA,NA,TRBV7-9,CASSLPGVASYNEQFF,TGTGCCAGCAGCTTACCAGGGGTCGCGTCCTACAATGAGCAGTTCTTC
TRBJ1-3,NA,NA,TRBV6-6,CASSYSTGNTIYF,TGTGCCAGCAGTTACTCCACCGGAAACACCATATATTTT